The clone carrying this TCR beta chain has a single count. The protocol was immunoSEQ multiplex PCR, while the TCRdb copy is restricted to in-frame clones and leaves out a portion. The sample holds just over 75,000 clones, roughly 89% seen once. The data were obtained in a study of blood T cell repertoires in COVID-19. Trimming took 1 base from V and 3 from J, leaving 9 bases between them. The CDR3 sequence is 14 residues long. Germline values: CDR1 SGHNT, CDR2 YYREEE (reference sequence). This receptor was taken from a woman of 80 years or more with active or convalescent COVID-19. The V call is TRBV5-4, the J call TRBJ2-3; perhaps TRBD2 as D (5 bases). The material sequenced was peripheral blood. CDR3 in DNA: TGTGCCAGCAGCTTGAAGTCGGGGACAGATACGCAGTATTTT. It specifies CASSLKSGTDTQYF.